This T cell receptor (beta chain) was found in a study of cytomegalovirus exposure and HLA in healthy donors. PCR used 60 Vbeta primers and 13 Jbeta primers. The protocol was immunoSEQ multiplex PCR, while the TCRdb copy is restricted to in-frame clones and leaves out a portion. The data show over 150,000 clones, about 79% seen once. Germline values: CDR1 MNHEY, CDR2 SMNVEV (reference sequence). Trimming removed 0 bases at V and 2 bases at J, with 6 bases between. CDR3 length: 14 amino acids. The rearrangement links TRBV27 to TRBJ2-3; no firm D call. This receptor was identified in a boy younger than 10 in good health and CMV-seronegative. Sequencing was carried out using PBMCs. CDR3 bases: TGTGCCAGCAGTTTATCCGAGAACACAGATACGCAGTATTTT. Translated: CASSLSENTDTQYF.